The next 28 T cell receptor beta chains were all read from a single sample in a study of T cell responses to AZD1222 COVID-19 vaccine (dated by TCRdb to about 2021). Library method: the immunoSEQ multiplex PCR assay. TCRdb provides this immuneACCESS table in a form limited to in-frame rearrangements. Some clones are lacking; in checked studies, under half of them reflect an unresolved V gene, and why the rest are absent is not known. In this sample the table shows some 110,000 clones, 85% to 95% of which occur a single time. The ten biggest clones cover about 3% of the sample. This sample's time point label indicates: baseline before first vaccination. The sample here was peripheral blood, taken on day 0 of AZD1222 vaccination. These receptors were obtained from an adult in good health.

This clone was seen only once. The rearrangement uses TRBV2 and TRBJ1-4, with TRBD1 as a possible D gene (6 bases). CDR3 length: 15 amino acids. V was cut by 6 bases and J by 8 bases, with 19 bases left in between. Germline loops: CDR1 SNHLY, CDR2 FYNNEI. Written as DNA, the CDR3 is TGTGCCAGCAGCCTTACAATGACAGGTGGCGAAAAACTGTTTTTT. This codes for CASSLTMTGGEKLFF. Full variable domain (rest looked up from reference TRBV2 and TRBJ1-4): EPEVTQTPSHQVTQMGQEVILRCVPISNHLYFYWYRQILGQKVEFLVSFYNNEISEKSEIFDDQFSVERPDGSNFTLKIRSTKLEDSAMYFCASSLTMTGGEKLFFGSGTQLSVL.

The chain joins TRBV5-4 to TRBJ2-1, with 7 positions matching TRBD1. Germline assignment: CDR1 SGHNT and CDR2 YYREEE (reference sequence). The CDR3 is made up of 15 amino acids. Germline trimming cut 4 bases from V and 9 bases from J; bases unmatched to any gene: 13. The CDR3 DNA reads as TGTGCCAGCAGCGGGAAAACAGGGGAATCCAGTGAGCAGTTCTTC. Protein: CASSGKTGESSEQFF.

The rearrangement joins TRBV4-2 to TRBJ2-1, with 11 positions matching TRBD2. The CDR3 extends over 19 amino acids. V was clipped by 4 bases and J by 0 bases; unmatched bases: 11. Germline lookup yields CDR1 LGHNA and CDR2 YNFKEQ. This chain's CDR3 is CASSRTGQGLADSYNEQFF. In DNA, the CDR3 is TGTGCCAGCAGCCGTACGGGACAGGGACTAGCGGACTCCTACAATGAGCAGTTCTTC.

The chain couples TRBV28 to TRBJ2-3, with 7 bases matching TRBD2. The V gene end was trimmed by 3 bases and the J gene end by 1 base; junction bases not matched to a gene: 4. Germline loops: CDR1 MDHEN, CDR2 SYDVKM. The length of the CDR3 is 15 residues. In DNA, the CDR3 is TGTGCCAGCAGTTTGGGTGCGGGAGGCACAGATACGCAGTATTTT. It translates to CASSLGAGGTDTQYF.

The chain combines TRBV14 with TRBJ2-2; D is ambiguous. The germline V gene has CDR1 SGHDN and CDR2 FVKESK. The CDR3 extends over 13 amino acids. V lost 1 base, J lost 9 bases, and 9 bases lay in between. The DNA of the CDR3 is TGTGCCAGCAGCCAAGGGACGAGGCGGGAGCTGTTTTTT. It specifies CASSQGTRRELFF.

V gene TRBV2 combines with J gene TRBJ1-5; TRBD1 is a possible D gene (6 bases). The CDR3 has 15 residues. V lost 8 bases and J 1 base, leaving 15 bases between the germline ends. Germline V gene sequence: CDR1 SNHLY, CDR2 FYNNEI. CDR3 coding DNA: TGTGCCAGCCACCGGGGGGCGAGAAGCAATCAGCCCCAGCATTTT. Its translation is CASHRGARSNQPQHF.

V gene TRBV10-3 combines with J gene TRBJ1-6; D not resolved. The CDR3 contains 12 residues. V was cut by 3 bases and J by 8 bases, with 5 bases left in between. Per the germline V gene, CDR1 is ENHRY and CDR2 is SYGVKD. CDR3 sequence (DNA): TGTGCCATCAGTGATCACGATTCACCCCTCCACTTT. Amino acids: CAISDHDSPLHF.

This clone was picked up one time. The genes are TRBV7-9 and TRBJ2-3; no reliable D call. V dropped 3 bases and J dropped 0 bases, with 10 bases sitting between them. Per germline, CDR1 SEHNR and CDR2 FQNEAQ (reference sequence). The CDR3 has 15 residues. This chain's CDR3 is CASSFLSPSTDTQYF. The CDR3 nucleotides read TGTGCCAGCAGCTTCCTCTCGCCCAGCACAGATACGCAGTATTTT.

The genes are TRBV9 and TRBJ1-1; D uncertain. This CDR3 contains 14 residues. V lost 1 base and J 5 bases, leaving 12 bases between the germline ends. CDR1 is SGDLS and CDR2 is YYNGEE in the germline V gene. This chain's CDR3 is CASSVSRAGTEAFF. As DNA, the CDR3 is TGTGCCAGCAGCGTAAGTAGGGCGGGGACTGAAGCTTTCTTT.

The chain links TRBV19 to TRBJ2-1, with 7 bases identical to TRBD2. Germline CDR1 reads LNHDA; CDR2 reads SQIVND (reference sequence). V shed 5 bases, J shed 4 bases, and the junction held 11 bases outside the gene matches. CDR3 length equals 16 residues. The CDR3 is CASSGPAGIGYNEQFF. The CDR3 region has the DNA TGTGCCAGTAGTGGCCCAGCGGGAATCGGGTACAATGAGCAGTTCTTC.

This rearrangement joins TRBV30 to TRBJ1-2; no definite D call. Looked up from germline, CDR1 is GTSNPN and CDR2 is SVGIG (reference sequence). Trimming shortened V by 5 bases and J by 4 bases, and 17 bases separated the two germline ends. The CDR3 has 14 amino acids. The DNA of the CDR3 is TGTGCCTGGGGGGAGGGCCGCATAAGCTATGGCTACACCTTC. Protein: CAWGEGRISYGYTF.

V and J are TRBV10-1 and TRBJ2-7; maybe TRBD2 (6 bases). Trimming took 0 bases from V and 0 from J, leaving 12 bases between them. The CDR3 loop spans 16 amino acids. Germline V CDR1 and CDR2: WNHNN, SYGVQD (reference sequence). As DNA, the CDR3 is TGCGCCAGCAGTGAGTCGGGGGGACGGAGCTCCTACGAGCAGTACTTC. It codes for CASSESGGRSSYEQYF.

The gene calls are TRBV28 and TRBJ2-7; the match to TRBD1 covers 11 bases. The junction had 12 bases not matched to a gene; V was cut back by 1 base and J by 10 bases. Germline-derived CDR1 and CDR2 are MDHEN and SYDVKM. The CDR3 loop spans 16 amino acids. The CDR3 DNA reads as TGTGCCAGCAGTTTATTCAAACCGGGACAGGGGGGTTCTCAGTACTTC. Amino acid sequence: CASSLFKPGQGGSQYF. Together with reference TRBV28 and TRBJ2-7, the CDR3 gives the full variable domain: DVKVTQSSRYLVKRTGEKVFLECVQDMDHENMFWYRQDPGLGLRLIYFSYDVKMKEKGDIPEGYSVSREKKERFSLILESASTNQTSMYLCASSLFKPGQGGSQYFGPGTRLTVT.

This clone appeared once. The V and J genes are TRBV27 and TRBJ2-7; 7 bases match TRBD2. Trimming at V came to 3 bases and at J to 0 bases, leaving 11 bases not matched to a gene. The CDR3 extends over 17 amino acids. Germline CDR1 MNHEY, CDR2 SMNVEV (reference sequence). CDR3 residues: CASSLRGTTVSSYEQYF. The CDR3 coding sequence is TGTGCCAGCAGTTTGCGAGGGACTACCGTAAGCTCCTACGAGCAGTACTTC.

The gene calls are TRBV19 and TRBJ1-1; unclear D gene. V lost 0 bases and J 3 bases, leaving 11 bases between the germline ends. Germline-derived CDR1 and CDR2 are LNHDA and SQIVND (reference sequence). This CDR3 comprises 15 residues. CDR3 in amino acids: CASSIERERYTEAFF. The CDR3 nucleotides read TGTGCCAGTAGTATAGAGAGGGAAAGGTACACTGAAGCTTTCTTT.

The chain employs TRBV16 and TRBJ2-7; 7 nucleotides agree with TRBD1. The CDR3 covers 15 residues. Trimming cost V 4 bases and J 2 bases; bases outside gene matches: 8. Germline-derived CDR1 and CDR2 are KGHSY and FQNENV. For the CDR3, the DNA is TGTGCCAGCAGCCCGACAGGGACCCCGACCTACGAGCAGTACTTC. Translation gives CASSPTGTPTYEQYF.

This CDR3 reads CASSLVSGLAGAGEQFF. CDR3 in DNA: TGTGCCAGCAGTTTGGTGTCGGGACTAGCGGGAGCAGGTGAGCAGTTCTTC. The chain carries TRBV28 and TRBJ2-1; TRBD2 aligns across 14 bases. The ends lost 3 bases at V and 9 bases at J; junction bases unmatched: 10. Germline V gives CDR1 MDHEN, CDR2 SYDVKM. The CDR3 runs 17 residues.

This chain links TRBV28 with TRBJ2-2; D may be TRBD2 (8 bases). Trimming left V 7 bases short and J 4 bases short, with 16 bases between. Germline CDR1 is MDHEN and CDR2 is SYDVKM. This CDR3 contains 15 residues. This chain's CDR3 is CASKGAGGGTGELFF. The CDR3 DNA reads TGTGCCAGCAAGGGGGCGGGAGGTGGCACCGGGGAGCTGTTTTTT. The variable domain in full, with the rest retrieved from reference TRBV28 and TRBJ2-2, is DVKVTQSSRYLVKRTGEKVFLECVQDMDHENMFWYRQDPGLGLRLIYFSYDVKMKEKGDIPEGYSVSREKKERFSLILESASTNQTSMYLCASKGAGGGTGELFFGEGSRLTVL.

The chain couples TRBV7-8 to TRBJ2-3, with D uncertain. In germline, CDR1 is SGHVS, CDR2 FQNEAQ. The CDR3 spans 14 residues. V was clipped by 2 bases and J by 4 bases, with 10 bases between them. CDR3 sequence: CASSLLVRADTQYF. The DNA for the CDR3 is TGTGCCAGCAGCTTATTGGTTCGAGCAGATACGCAGTATTTT.

As regards this clone: This sample includes further DNA sequences coding for the same CDR3. The chain is built from TRBV7-9 and TRBJ1-2; 10 nucleotides align to TRBD1. This CDR3 has 15 residues. CDR1 and CDR2 (germline): SEHNR, FQNEAQ (reference sequence). The J segment lost 2 bases and the V segment lost 0 bases, leaving 0 bases of the junction unmatched. The CDR3 protein is CASSLAGQGNYGYTF. Here the CDR3 DNA reads TGTGCCAGCAGCTTAGCGGGACAGGGGAACTATGGCTACACCTTC.

This sequence joins TRBV5-6 and TRBJ1-5; TRBD1 might be the D (6 bases). Germline V gene sequence: CDR1 SGHDT, CDR2 YYEEEE. Between the trimmed V and J ends, which lost 4 bases and 6 bases, there was a span of 14 bases. The CDR3 extends over 14 amino acids. CDR3 in DNA: TGTGCCAGCAGCACAGGGTGGATAAGTCAGCCCCAGCATTTT. Its translation: CASSTGWISQPQHF.

The rearrangement links TRBV6-5 to TRBJ1-1, with D possibly matching TRBD1 (5 bases). Per the germline V gene, CDR1 is MNHEY and CDR2 is SVGAGI. CDR3 size: 16 residues. Trimming removed 4 bases at V and 0 bases at J, with 15 bases between. CDR3 DNA: TGTGCCAGCAGTTCTCGGACATTTGTCATGAACACTGAAGCTTTCTTT. The encoded protein is CASSSRTFVMNTEAFF.

V gene TRBV9 combines with J gene TRBJ2-2; TRBD2 matches 9 bases. CDR3 length: 19 amino acids. Germline CDR1 reads SGDLS; CDR2 reads YYNGEE. V was clipped by 3 bases and J by 2 bases; unmatched bases: 14. The CDR3 is CASSDSPIAGDGNTGELFF. The CDR3 DNA reads as TGTGCCAGCAGCGATAGCCCCATAGCGGGAGATGGAAACACCGGGGAGCTGTTTTTT.

V usage is TRBV28 and J usage is TRBJ1-4; maybe TRBD1 (5 bases). Looked up from germline, CDR1 is MDHEN and CDR2 is SYDVKM. V lost 6 bases to trimming and J lost 1 base, with 12 bases between them. The length of the CDR3 is 15 residues. CDR3 amino acids: CASRNRDLTNEKLFF. CDR3 bases: TGTGCCAGCAGAAACCGGGACTTAACTAATGAAAAACTGTTTTTT.

V usage is TRBV18 and J usage is TRBJ2-7, with TRBD2 matching over 9 bases. Germline V gene sequence: CDR1 KGHSH, CDR2 LQKENI. The J segment lost 7 bases and the V segment lost 3 bases, leaving 4 bases of the junction unmatched. This CDR3 comprises 13 residues. CDR3: CASSPLREGEQYF. As DNA, the CDR3 is TGTGCCAGCTCACCGTTGCGGGAGGGTGAGCAGTACTTC.

The V gene is TRBV6-5, the J gene TRBJ1-5; D is unresolved. Trimming stripped 2 bases from V and 7 bases from J, with 9 bases between. The CDR3 runs 13 residues. Germline V lookup: CDR1 MNHEY, CDR2 SVGAGI. This CDR3 is CASSYGRRQPQHF. For the CDR3, the DNA is TGTGCCAGCAGTTACGGCAGGCGGCAGCCCCAGCATTTT.

The rearrangement uses TRBV4-1 and TRBJ2-2; no reliable D call. Trimming removed 4 bases from V and 6 bases from J, with 18 bases in between. Germline V lookup: CDR1 MGHRA, CDR2 YSYEKL. This CDR3 contains 16 residues. CDR3 bases: TGCGCCAGCAGCCTAAAGGCTAACAATTTCGCCGGGGAGCTGTTTTTT. Its protein product is CASSLKANNFAGELFF.

V is TRBV28 and J is TRBJ1-3; D may be TRBD1 (5 bases). The CDR3 spans 15 residues. The ends were cut back, 2 bases at V and 0 bases at J, with 8 bases in the middle. In germline, CDR1 is MDHEN, CDR2 SYDVKM. In DNA form, the CDR3 reads TGTGCCAGCAGTTTAAGGGGCCTCTCTGGAAACACCATATATTTT. Translation gives CASSLRGLSGNTIYF.